The clone carrying this T cell receptor beta chain was picked up one time. The antigen remains undetermined. The germline gives CDR1 MNHEY, CDR2 SMNVEV (reference sequence). The CDR3 totals 16 residues. The germline V and J ends were trimmed by 3 bases and 4 bases, with 18 bases remaining between them. These data are taken from a study of cytomegalovirus exposure and HLA in healthy donors. Clones were read by immunoSEQ multiplex PCR, and TCRdb kept only the in-frame ones, dropping some. The table lists a few hundred thousand clones, roughly 90% of them singletons. Findings and caveats of the study: Across donors, most TCRs were seen rarely, yet some public ones were widespread.

The sequenced sample consisted of PBMCs. This chain links TRBV27 with TRBJ1-1, with D maybe TRBD1 (5 bases). The TCR was taken from a woman aged 18-29 years in good health and CMV-seronegative. CDR3 region: CASSFGGRARGTEAFF. CDR3 bases: TGTGCCAGCAGTTTTGGGGGGAGGGCGAGGGGCACTGAAGCTTTCTTT.